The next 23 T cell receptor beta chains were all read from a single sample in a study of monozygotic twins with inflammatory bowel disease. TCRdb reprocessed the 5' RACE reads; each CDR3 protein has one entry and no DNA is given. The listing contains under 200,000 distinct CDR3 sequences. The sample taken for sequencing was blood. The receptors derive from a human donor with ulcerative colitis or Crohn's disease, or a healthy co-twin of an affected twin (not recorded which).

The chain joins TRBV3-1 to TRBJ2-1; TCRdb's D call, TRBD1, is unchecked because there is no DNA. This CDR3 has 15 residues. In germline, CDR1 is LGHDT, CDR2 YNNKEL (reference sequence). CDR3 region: CASSQDPGTPNEQFF.

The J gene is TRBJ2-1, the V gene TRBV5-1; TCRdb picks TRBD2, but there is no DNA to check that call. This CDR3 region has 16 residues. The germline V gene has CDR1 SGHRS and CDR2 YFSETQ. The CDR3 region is CASCRTSGNSYNEQFF. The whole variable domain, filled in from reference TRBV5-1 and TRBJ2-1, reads KAGVTQTPRYLIKTRGQQVTLSCSPISGHRSVSWYQQTPGQGLQFLFEYFSETQRNKGNFPGRFSGRQFSNSRSEMNVSTLELGDSALYLCASCRTSGNSYNEQFFGPGTRLTVL.

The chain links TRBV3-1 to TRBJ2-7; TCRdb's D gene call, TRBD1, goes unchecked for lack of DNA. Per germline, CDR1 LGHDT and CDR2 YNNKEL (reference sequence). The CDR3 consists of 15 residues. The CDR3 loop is CASSRVGTVRNEQYF.

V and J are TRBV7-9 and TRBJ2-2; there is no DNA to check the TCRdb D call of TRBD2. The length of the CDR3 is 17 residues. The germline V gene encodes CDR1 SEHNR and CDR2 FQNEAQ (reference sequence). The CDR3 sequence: CASFRRTGGNRTGELFF.

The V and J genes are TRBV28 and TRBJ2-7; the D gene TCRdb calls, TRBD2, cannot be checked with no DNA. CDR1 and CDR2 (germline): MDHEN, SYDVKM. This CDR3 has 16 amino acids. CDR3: CASSLSSLAGSYEQYF.

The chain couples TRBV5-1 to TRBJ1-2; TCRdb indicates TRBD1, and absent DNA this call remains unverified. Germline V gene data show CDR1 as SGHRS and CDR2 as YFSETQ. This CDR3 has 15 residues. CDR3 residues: CASSRQVQGNYGYTF.

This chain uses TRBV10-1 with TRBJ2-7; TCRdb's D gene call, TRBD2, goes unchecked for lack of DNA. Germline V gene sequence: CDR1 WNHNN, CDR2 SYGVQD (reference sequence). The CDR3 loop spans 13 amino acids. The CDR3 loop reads CASWPRTRAKAAF.

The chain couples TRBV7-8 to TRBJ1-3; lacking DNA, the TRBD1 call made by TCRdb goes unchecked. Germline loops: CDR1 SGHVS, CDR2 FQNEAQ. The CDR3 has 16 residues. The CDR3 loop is CASSLRTGLSGDTIYF.

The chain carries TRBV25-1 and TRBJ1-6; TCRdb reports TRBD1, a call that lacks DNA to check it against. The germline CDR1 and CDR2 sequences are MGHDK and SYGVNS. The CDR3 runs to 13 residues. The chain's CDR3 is CASRRDYNSPLHF. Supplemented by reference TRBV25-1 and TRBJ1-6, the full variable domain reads EADIYQTPRYLVIGTGKKITLECSQTMGHDKMYWYQQDPGMELHLIHYSYGVNSTEKGDLSSESTVSRIRTEHFPLTLESARPSHTSQYLCASRRDYNSPLHFGNGTRLTVT.

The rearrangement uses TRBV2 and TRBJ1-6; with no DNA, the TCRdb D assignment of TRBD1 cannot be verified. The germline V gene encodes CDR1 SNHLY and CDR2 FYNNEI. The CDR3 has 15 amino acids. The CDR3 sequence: CASSEERKGDSPLHF.

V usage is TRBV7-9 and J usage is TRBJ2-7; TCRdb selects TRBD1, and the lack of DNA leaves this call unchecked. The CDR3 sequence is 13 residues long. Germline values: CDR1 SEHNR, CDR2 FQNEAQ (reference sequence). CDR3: CASSEIRQVEQYF.

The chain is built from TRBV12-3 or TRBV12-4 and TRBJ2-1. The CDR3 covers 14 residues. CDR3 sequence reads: CASSLAGQENEQFF.

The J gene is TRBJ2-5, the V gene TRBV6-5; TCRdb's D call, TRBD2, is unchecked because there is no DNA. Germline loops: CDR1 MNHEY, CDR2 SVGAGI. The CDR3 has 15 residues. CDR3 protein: CASSYLSGVGETQYF.

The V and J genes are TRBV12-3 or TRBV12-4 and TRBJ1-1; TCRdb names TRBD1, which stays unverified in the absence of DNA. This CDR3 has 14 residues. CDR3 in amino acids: CASSSYRGGTEAFF.

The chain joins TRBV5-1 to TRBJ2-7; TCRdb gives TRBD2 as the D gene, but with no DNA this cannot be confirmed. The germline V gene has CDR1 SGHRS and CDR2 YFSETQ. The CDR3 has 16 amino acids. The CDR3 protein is CASSLVPGGRSYEQYF.

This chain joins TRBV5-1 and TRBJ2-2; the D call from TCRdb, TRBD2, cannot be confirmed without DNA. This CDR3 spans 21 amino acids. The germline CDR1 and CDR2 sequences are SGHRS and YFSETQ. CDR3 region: CASRAGLAGGPFGLNTGELFF.

This CDR3 is CASSHRTGGSAVGANVLTF. The chain is built from TRBV3-1 and TRBJ2-6; TCRdb names TRBD1, which stays unverified in the absence of DNA. The CDR3 has 19 amino acids. CDR1 and CDR2 from the germline V gene are LGHDT and YNNKEL (reference sequence).

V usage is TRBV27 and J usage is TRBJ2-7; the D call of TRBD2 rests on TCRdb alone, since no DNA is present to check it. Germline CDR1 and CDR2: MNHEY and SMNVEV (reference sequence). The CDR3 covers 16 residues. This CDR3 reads CASSLYRTSGIVKQYF.

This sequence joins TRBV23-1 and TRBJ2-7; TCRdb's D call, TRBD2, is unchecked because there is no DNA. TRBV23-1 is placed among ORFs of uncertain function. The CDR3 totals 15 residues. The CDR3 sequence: CASSHIVGGVDEQYF.

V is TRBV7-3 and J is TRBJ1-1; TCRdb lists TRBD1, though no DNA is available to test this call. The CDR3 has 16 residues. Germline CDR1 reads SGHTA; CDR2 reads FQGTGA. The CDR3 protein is CASSPQHVGGNTEAFF.

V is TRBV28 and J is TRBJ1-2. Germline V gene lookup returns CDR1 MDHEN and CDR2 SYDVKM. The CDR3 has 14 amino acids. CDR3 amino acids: CASSSHQFDYGYTF.

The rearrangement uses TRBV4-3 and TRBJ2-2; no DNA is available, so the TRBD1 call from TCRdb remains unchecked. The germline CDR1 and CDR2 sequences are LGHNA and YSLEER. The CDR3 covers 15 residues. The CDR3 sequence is CASSHGTVNTGELFF.

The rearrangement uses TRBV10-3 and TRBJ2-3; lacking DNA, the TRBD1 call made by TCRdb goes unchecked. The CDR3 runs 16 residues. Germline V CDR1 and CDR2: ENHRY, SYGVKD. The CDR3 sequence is CAISERSGTGPDTQYF.